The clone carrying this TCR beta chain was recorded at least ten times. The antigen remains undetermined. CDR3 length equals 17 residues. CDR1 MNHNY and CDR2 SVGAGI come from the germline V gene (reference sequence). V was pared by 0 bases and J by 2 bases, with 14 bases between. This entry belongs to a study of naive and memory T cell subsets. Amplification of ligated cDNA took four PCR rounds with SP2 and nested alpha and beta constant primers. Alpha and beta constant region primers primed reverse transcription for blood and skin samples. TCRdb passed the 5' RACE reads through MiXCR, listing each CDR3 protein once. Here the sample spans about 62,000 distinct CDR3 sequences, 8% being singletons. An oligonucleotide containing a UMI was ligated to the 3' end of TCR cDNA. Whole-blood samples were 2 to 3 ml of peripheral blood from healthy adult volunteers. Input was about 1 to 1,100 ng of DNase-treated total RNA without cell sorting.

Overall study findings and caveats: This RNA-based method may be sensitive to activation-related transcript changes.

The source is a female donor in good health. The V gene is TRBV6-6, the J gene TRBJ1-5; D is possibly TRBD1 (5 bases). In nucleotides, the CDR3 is TGTGCCAGCAGTTACTCGAGGGTACAAGGGGGCAATCAGCCCCAGCATTTT. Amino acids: CASSYSRVQGGNQPQHF.